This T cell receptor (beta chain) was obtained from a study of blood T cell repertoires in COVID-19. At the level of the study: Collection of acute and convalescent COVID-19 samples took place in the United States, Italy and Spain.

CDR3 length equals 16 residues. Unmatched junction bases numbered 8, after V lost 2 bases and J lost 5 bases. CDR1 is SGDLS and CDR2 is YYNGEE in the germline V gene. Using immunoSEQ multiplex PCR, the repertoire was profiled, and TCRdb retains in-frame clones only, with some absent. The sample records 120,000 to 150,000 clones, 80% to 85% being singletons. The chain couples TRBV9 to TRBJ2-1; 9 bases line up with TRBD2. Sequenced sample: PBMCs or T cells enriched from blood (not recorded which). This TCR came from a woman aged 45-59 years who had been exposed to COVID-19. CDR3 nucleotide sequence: TGTGCCAGCAGCGTGGCTAGCGGGACCGGCAACAATGAGCAGTTCTTC. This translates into CASSVASGTGNNEQFF.